Sequencing of this TCR beta chain was carried out in a study of T cells after yellow fever vaccination. Study findings and constraints: Abundant bulk-population clonotypes could contaminate the FACS-sorted repertoires. Subsequent booster samples again held most clones from primary vaccination (under 98% CD4, over 80% CD8). Clonotype sharing between CD4 and CD8 compartments was small.

Each CDR3 protein is one row after TCRdb ran MiXCR on the 5' RACE reads. There are over 300,000 distinct CDR3 sequences in the sample; 6.8% occur only once, and 15% to 20% lies in the top ten. This clonotype was detected only a few times. The antigen is unknown. Sequenced here: PBMCs, sampled about 49 days after the first yellow fever vaccination. This clonotype was obtained from a man aged 18-30 years who received the YFV17D yellow fever vaccine.

The CDR3 nucleotides are TGTGCCAGCAGCCCCCGACTAGGGGCAGCCTACGAGCAGTACGTC. Protein product: CASSPRLGAAYEQYV. The chain recombines TRBV11-2 with TRBJ2-7; tentatively, D is TRBD2 (6 bases). CDR3 length equals 15 residues. Trimming took 5 bases from V and 2 from J, leaving 16 bases between them. Germline V CDR1 and CDR2: SGHAT, FQNNGV.